The T cell receptor beta chain described here comes from a study of OX40 agonist ivuxolimab in advanced cancers. It was autoimmune disease history or systemic immunosuppression that excluded patients. The data were produced by immunoSEQ multiplex PCR, yet TCRdb's version contains in-frame clones alone and is incomplete. The sample lists tens of thousands of clones, about 87% occurring once. Trimming removed 7 bases at V and 4 bases at J, with 13 bases between. Germline V lookup: CDR1 LNHDA, CDR2 SQIVND (reference sequence). This CDR3 comprises 14 residues. Turning to this clone: Its antigen remains unknown.

Study-wide results and limits: At 0.1 to 3.0 mg/kg and by week 6, clonal expansion occurred in CD4+ and CD8+ blood T cells.

This rearrangement joins TRBV19 to TRBJ2-2; possible D gene TRBD1, 6 bases. Sample: CD4+ or CD8+ T cells sorted from blood, taken in a trial of the OX40 agonist ivuxolimab. The TCR sequence derives from an adult with an advanced solid tumor such as melanoma, head and neck, liver or kidney cancer. The CDR3 coding sequence is TGTGCCAGTAAAGCCAGGGGAAGCACCGGGGAGCTGTTTTTT. This gives the protein CASKARGSTGELFF.